The 31 T cell receptor beta chains given below trace back to one sample, sequenced in a study of blood T cell repertoires in COVID-19. Method: immunoSEQ multiplex PCR; TCRdb's copy keeps in-frame clones and lacks some. Of tens of thousands of clones in the sample, less than 85% were seen once. The sequenced sample consisted of peripheral blood. These receptors were collected from a man in his 70s with COVID-19, enrolled during active disease.

The rearrangement joins TRBV7-3 to TRBJ1-2; 9 bases match TRBD1. CDR1 SGHTA and CDR2 FQGTGA come from the germline V gene. This CDR3 region has 15 residues. V trimming: 6 bases; J trimming: 4 bases; junction bases outside the gene matches: 9. The DNA of the CDR3 is TGTGCCAGCAGTCCTGACAGGGGGGGGTCCTATGGCTACACCTTC. This gives the protein CASSPDRGGSYGYTF.

The V call is TRBV6-5, the J call TRBJ1-1; D ambiguous. CDR3 length: 15 amino acids. Trimming took 1 base from V and 6 from J, leaving 15 bases between them. Germline CDR1 and CDR2: MNHEY and SVGAGI. The CDR3 DNA reads TGTGCCAGCAGTTACTTAGGGCGGGTTCTGGCTGAAGCTTTCTTT. It encodes CASSYLGRVLAEAFF.

The chain combines TRBV7-3 with TRBJ2-3; the D gene is possibly TRBD2 (5 bases). Trimming removed 0 bases from V and 4 bases from J, with 11 bases in between. The CDR3 consists of 15 residues. The germline CDR1 and CDR2 sequences are SGHTA and FQGTGA. The CDR3 DNA is TGTGCCAGCAGCTTAACAGGGATGCGGGCAGATACGCAGTATTTT. Translation gives CASSLTGMRADTQYF.

The V call is TRBV10-3, the J call TRBJ2-1; 15 bases are shared with TRBD2. CDR3 length: 17 residues. Per germline, CDR1 ENHRY and CDR2 SYGVKD. With V trimmed by 3 bases and J by 1 base, 1 base remained unmatched. The CDR3 loop is CAISEGLAGGSYNEQFF. In nucleotides, the CDR3 is TGTGCCATCAGTGAAGGACTAGCGGGAGGGTCCTACAATGAGCAGTTCTTC.

This clone was found once. This rearrangement joins TRBV7-8 to TRBJ2-7, with 7 bases fitting TRBD2. CDR3 length: 18 amino acids. J lost 5 bases, V lost 5 bases, and 21 bases had no gene match. Germline V CDR1 and CDR2: SGHVS, FQNEAQ. The CDR3 sequence is CASSPKSAGERPGNEQYF. The CDR3 DNA reads TGTGCCAGCAGCCCTAAGTCCGCGGGAGAGAGGCCTGGCAACGAGCAGTACTTC. Using reference TRBV7-8 and TRBJ2-7 for the parts outside the CDR3, the full variable domain is GAGVSQSPRYKVAKRGQDVALRCDPISGHVSLFWYQQALGQGPEFLTYFQNEAQLDKSGLPSDRFFAERPEGSVSTLKIQRTQQEDSAVYLCASSPKSAGERPGNEQYFGPGTRLTVT.

The chain has TRBV3-1 (or the pseudogene TRBV3-2) and TRBJ2-7; D uncertain. With 3 bases removed from V and 9 bases from J, the gap between germline ends came to 18 bases. The CDR3 totals 14 residues. The V gene's germline CDR1 is LGHDT and CDR2 YNNKEL (reference sequence). The CDR3 here is CASSHRQMPIGQYF. The CDR3 coding sequence is TGTGCCAGCAGCCACCGACAAATGCCTATAGGGCAGTACTTC.

The rearrangement uses TRBV21-1 and TRBJ2-3; the DNA was not used to check the table's D call, TRBD1. TRBV21-1 is a recognized pseudogene. The CDR3 is 15 amino acids. The CDR3 DNA is TGTGCCAGCAGTCACAGGGCTTCCTTTTCTGATACGCAGTATTTT. It is translated as CASSHRASFSDTQYF.

The chain couples TRBV5-1 to TRBJ1-3, with D perhaps matching TRBD1 (6 bases). CDR1 and CDR2 (germline): SGHRS, YFSETQ. V was clipped by 0 bases and J by 3 bases, with 10 bases between them. CDR3 length equals 15 residues. The CDR3 DNA reads as TGCGCCAGCAGCTTGGACGGGACACATGGAAACACCATATATTTT. Translation gives CASSLDGTHGNTIYF.

J is TRBJ2-1 and V is TRBV4-2; 7 bases align to TRBD1. With 4 bases clipped from V and 5 bases from J, the junction kept 8 bases outside the gene matches. CDR1 is LGHNA and CDR2 is YNFKEQ in the germline V gene. This CDR3 is 15 amino acids long. The CDR3 here is CASSRMTGTDNEQFF. The CDR3 DNA sequence: TGTGCCAGCAGCCGCATGACAGGGACCGACAATGAGCAGTTCTTC.

The chain recombines TRBV27 with TRBJ2-7; 8 bases align to TRBD1. The CDR3 totals 17 residues. Trimming took 1 base from V and 5 from J; bases not matched to a gene: 13. Germline CDR1 MNHEY, CDR2 SMNVEV (reference sequence). The CDR3 coding sequence is TGTGCCAGCAGTTTATTGGCTTGGACAGGGTCCCCCCACGAGCAGTACTTC. It is translated as CASSLLAWTGSPHEQYF.

The J gene is TRBJ2-2, the V gene TRBV29-1; D is possibly TRBD1 (6 bases). The V gene's germline CDR1 is SQVTM and CDR2 ANQGSEA. Between the trimmed V and J ends, which lost 7 bases and 2 bases, there was a span of 14 bases. The CDR3 runs 14 residues. The CDR3 nucleotides read TGCAGCGGAGGGGGTAACCTCAACACCGGGGAGCTGTTTTTT. Protein: CSGGGNLNTGELFF.

The J gene is TRBJ2-2, the V gene TRBV4-1; D is undetermined. This CDR3 spans 14 amino acids. CDR1 MGHRA and CDR2 YSYEKL come from the germline V gene. V dropped 4 bases and J dropped 2 bases, with 8 bases sitting between them. This CDR3 is CASSRAHNTGELFF. The CDR3 DNA reads as TGCGCCAGCAGCCGAGCGCATAACACCGGGGAGCTGTTTTTT.

The chain joins TRBV7-9 to TRBJ2-3; TRBD1 matches at 8 bases. CDR1 is SEHNR and CDR2 is FQNEAQ in the germline V gene (reference sequence). The J segment lost 3 bases and the V segment lost 5 bases, leaving 7 bases of the junction unmatched. This CDR3 is built from 15 residues. The CDR3 protein is CASSPRTGSTDTQYF. The CDR3 region has the DNA TGTGCCAGCAGCCCACGGACAGGGTCGACAGATACGCAGTATTTT. The full variable domain, its missing parts supplied by reference TRBV7-9 and TRBJ2-3, is DTGVSQNPRHKITKRGQNVTFRCDPISEHNRLYWYRQTLGQGPEFLTYFQNEAQLEKSRLLSDRFSAERPKGSFSTLEIQRTEQGDSAMYLCASSPRTGSTDTQYFGPGTRLTVL.

This chain connects TRBV5-4 to TRBJ2-7; D is undetermined. The germline V gene has CDR1 SGHNT and CDR2 YYREEE (reference sequence). V gave up 0 bases and J gave up 0 bases, with 10 bases separating them. The CDR3 totals 15 residues. CDR3 sequence (DNA): TGTGCCAGCAGCTTGGCGCAGGAAAGCTCCTACGAGCAGTACTTC. Translated: CASSLAQESSYEQYF.

Ten or more counts support this clone. The chain employs TRBV6-5 and TRBJ2-1; 11 bases fit TRBD2. J lost 9 bases, V lost 4 bases, and 8 bases had no gene match. The germline V gene encodes CDR1 MNHEY and CDR2 SVGAGI. The CDR3 length is 15 residues. CDR3 in amino acids: CASSSVLAGEGEQFF. The CDR3 DNA reads TGTGCCAGCAGTTCGGTACTAGCGGGAGAGGGTGAGCAGTTCTTC.

The rearrangement links TRBV29-1 to TRBJ2-1; 12 nucleotides agree with TRBD2. CDR1 and CDR2 from the germline V gene are SQVTM and ANQGSEA. The CDR3 consists of 13 residues. V gave up 8 bases and J gave up 10 bases; unmatched junction bases: 9. The CDR3 nucleotides read TGCAGCACCCAGGCACTAGCGGGAGGCGAGCAGTTCTTC. Translation gives CSTQALAGGEQFF.

V usage is TRBV6-5 and J usage is TRBJ2-1, with 9 nucleotides matching TRBD2. Germline V CDR1 and CDR2: MNHEY, SVGAGI. Trimming took 4 bases from V and 7 from J; bases not matched to a gene: 8. The CDR3 sequence is 15 residues long. The CDR3 region has the DNA TGTGCCAGCAGTTCCTCGGCGGGAGGGGAAAATGAGCAGTTCTTC. Its protein product is CASSSSAGGENEQFF.

The chain is built from TRBV12-3 or TRBV12-4 and TRBJ1-5; D gene ambiguous. V was shortened by 5 bases and J by 6 bases, with 11 bases between the two germline ends. The CDR3 is 13 amino acids. CDR3 in amino acids: CASSPQTSQPQHF. CDR3 DNA: TGTGCCAGCAGTCCTCAGACAAGTCAGCCCCAGCATTTT.

CDR3 loop: CASSIGGVSNTEAFF. As DNA, the CDR3 is TGTGCCAGTAGTATAGGGGGGGTTTCGAACACTGAAGCTTTCTTT. V gene TRBV19 combines with J gene TRBJ1-1; perhaps TRBD1 as D (5 bases). This CDR3 has 15 residues. Germline lookup yields CDR1 LNHDA and CDR2 SQIVND (reference sequence). V lost 1 base, J lost 1 base, and 10 bases lay in between.

J is TRBJ2-1 and V is TRBV6-5; TRBD2 matches at 11 bases. The CDR3 extends over 15 amino acids. V lost 2 bases to trimming and J lost 5 bases; unmatched junction nucleotides: 2. The V gene's germline CDR1 is MNHEY and CDR2 SVGAGI. The CDR3 protein is CASSYGGLADNEQFF. CDR3 DNA: TGTGCCAGCAGTTACGGGGGACTAGCGGACAATGAGCAGTTCTTC.

This chain links TRBV7-9 with TRBJ2-3, with 8 bases that match TRBD2. J was trimmed by 4 bases and V by 5 bases; bases with no gene match: 8. Per germline, CDR1 SEHNR and CDR2 FQNEAQ (reference sequence). The CDR3 has 15 amino acids. The CDR3 region has the DNA TGTGCCAGCAGCCTTATAGCGGGGAGCTCAGATACGCAGTATTTT. This codes for CASSLIAGSSDTQYF. Supplemented by reference TRBV7-9 and TRBJ2-3, the full variable domain reads DTGVSQNPRHKITKRGQNVTFRCDPISEHNRLYWYRQTLGQGPEFLTYFQNEAQLEKSRLLSDRFSAERPKGSFSTLEIQRTEQGDSAMYLCASSLIAGSSDTQYFGPGTRLTVL.

In DNA form, the CDR3 reads TGTGCCAGCAGGGGGACAGGGGACAACCTTGCGTATGGCTACACCTTC. Translation: CASRGTGDNLAYGYTF. This rearrangement joins TRBV2 to TRBJ1-2, with 10 bases matching TRBD1. The V segment lost 6 bases and the J segment 5 bases; nucleotides outside the gene matches: 12. Looked up from germline, CDR1 is SNHLY and CDR2 is FYNNEI. This CDR3 is 16 amino acids long.

As regards this clone: An end of the junction does not agree with germline; a read error may underlie this. The chain links TRBV19 to TRBJ2-7; maybe TRBD2 (7 bases). Germline V lookup: CDR1 LNHDA, CDR2 SQIVND (reference sequence). This CDR3 is 13 amino acids long. CDR3 region: CASSILGGGPSDF. The CDR3 DNA follows: TGTGCCAGTAGTATCCTTGGGGGGGGGCCGTCGGACTTC.

J is TRBJ1-5 and V is TRBV18; 7 nucleotides align to TRBD1. This CDR3 region has 16 residues. Germline-derived CDR1 and CDR2 are KGHSH and LQKENI. V dropped 1 base and J dropped 0; count of bases not matched to a gene: 3. CDR3 protein: CASSPQGARSNQPQHF. CDR3 DNA: TGTGCCAGCTCACCACAGGGGGCACGTAGCAATCAGCCCCAGCATTTT.

This clone is a singleton in its sample. The chain is built from TRBV18 and TRBJ1-2, with D tentatively TRBD1 (5 bases). Between the trimmed V and J ends, which lost 3 bases and 8 bases, there was a span of 13 bases. In germline, CDR1 is KGHSH, CDR2 LQKENI. The CDR3 has 13 residues. CDR3 DNA: TGTGCCAGCTCACCGGGCAGGGTCGGAGGCTACACCTTC. It codes for CASSPGRVGGYTF.

The chain is built from TRBV6-2 or TRBV6-3 and TRBJ2-7, with a possible D match to TRBD2 (5 bases). Germline V gene lookup returns CDR1 MNHEY and CDR2 SVGEGT. There are 15 residues in the CDR3. The V gene lost 5 bases and the J gene lost 6 bases, with 20 bases spanning the gap. The CDR3 region has the DNA TGTGCCAGCAGTCCCAGAGGGCACTCCCGACCCGAGCAGTACTTC. It is translated as CASSPRGHSRPEQYF.

This clone was found a few times. The chain couples TRBV4-1 to TRBJ1-2; 7 positions match TRBD1. The ends lost 0 bases at V and 7 bases at J; junction bases unmatched: 11. Germline CDR1 reads MGHRA; CDR2 reads YSYEKL. CDR3 length: 16 residues. The CDR3 protein is CASSQDPGQGVVGYTF. CDR3 sequence (DNA): TGCGCCAGCAGCCAAGATCCCGGGCAGGGGGTGGTTGGCTACACCTTC.

The chain links TRBV6-6 to TRBJ2-2; tentatively, D is TRBD1 (8 bases). The germline V and J ends were trimmed by 5 bases and 7 bases, with 23 bases remaining between them. Germline values: CDR1 MNHNY, CDR2 SVGAGI (reference sequence). The CDR3 consists of 17 residues. CDR3 nucleotide sequence: TGTGCCAGCAGTCGGGGGGCAGGGGGCCAAATAGGCGGGGAGCTGTTTTTT. It encodes CASSRGAGGQIGGELFF.

The V gene is TRBV2, the J gene TRBJ1-6; D may be TRBD1 (6 bases). The ends were cut back, 11 bases at V and 6 bases at J, with 17 bases in the middle. This CDR3 contains 14 residues. In germline, CDR1 is SNHLY, CDR2 FYNNEI. The CDR3 DNA is TGTGCCGGATACGCAGGGGCCCTTAATTCACCCCTCCACTTT. Its protein product is CAGYAGALNSPLHF.

V is TRBV27 and J is TRBJ2-7, with TRBD1 identical over 11 bases. V trimming: 2 bases; J trimming: 2 bases; junction bases outside the gene matches: 2. The length of the CDR3 is 15 residues. Germline loops: CDR1 MNHEY, CDR2 SMNVEV (reference sequence). The CDR3 reads CASSLVGQGAYEQYF. CDR3 DNA sequence: TGTGCCAGCAGTTTAGTGGGACAGGGGGCCTACGAGCAGTACTTC.

This clone was seen just once. The chain carries TRBV28 and TRBJ1-2; 9 nucleotides line up with TRBD1. The germline gives CDR1 MDHEN, CDR2 SYDVKM. J gave up 0 bases and V 6 bases, and 8 bases lay outside the gene matches. This CDR3 contains 16 residues. CDR3 in DNA: TGTGCCAGCAGACAGCCGACAGGGGGAGCTAACTATGGCTACACCTTC. Residues: CASRQPTGGANYGYTF.